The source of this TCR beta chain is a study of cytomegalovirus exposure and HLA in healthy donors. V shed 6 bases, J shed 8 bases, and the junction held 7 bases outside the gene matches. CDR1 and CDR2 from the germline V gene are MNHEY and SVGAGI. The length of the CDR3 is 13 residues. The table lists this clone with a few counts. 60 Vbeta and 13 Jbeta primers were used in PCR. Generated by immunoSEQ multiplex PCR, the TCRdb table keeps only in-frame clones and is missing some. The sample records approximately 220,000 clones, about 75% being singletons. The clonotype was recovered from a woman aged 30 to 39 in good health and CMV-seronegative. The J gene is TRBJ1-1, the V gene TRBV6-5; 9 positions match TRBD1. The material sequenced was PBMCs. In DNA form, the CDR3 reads TGTGCCAGCAGCCAAGGGACAGGGACCGAAGCTTTCTTT. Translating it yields CASSQGTGTEAFF.